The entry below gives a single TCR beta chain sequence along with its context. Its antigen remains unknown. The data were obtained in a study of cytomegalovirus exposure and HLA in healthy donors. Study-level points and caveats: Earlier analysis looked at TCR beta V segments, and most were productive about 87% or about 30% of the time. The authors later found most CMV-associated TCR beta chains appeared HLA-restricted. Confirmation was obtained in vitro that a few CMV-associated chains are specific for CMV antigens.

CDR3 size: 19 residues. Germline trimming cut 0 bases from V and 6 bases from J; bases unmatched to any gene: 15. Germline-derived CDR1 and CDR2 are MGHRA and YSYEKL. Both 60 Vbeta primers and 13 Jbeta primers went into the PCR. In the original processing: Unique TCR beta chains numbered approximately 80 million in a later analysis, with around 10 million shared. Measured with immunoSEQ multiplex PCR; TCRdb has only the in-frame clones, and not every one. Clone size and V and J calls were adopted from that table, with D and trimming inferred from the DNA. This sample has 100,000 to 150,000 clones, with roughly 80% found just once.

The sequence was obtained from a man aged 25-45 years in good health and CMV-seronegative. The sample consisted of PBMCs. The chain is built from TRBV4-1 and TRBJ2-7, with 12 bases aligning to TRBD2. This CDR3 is CASSQDMGFRLAGVSEQYF. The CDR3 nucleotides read TGCGCCAGCAGCCAAGATATGGGGTTCCGACTAGCGGGAGTGAGCGAGCAGTACTTC.